This T cell receptor beta chain came from a study of T cell repertoires in cytomegalovirus infection. Trimming removed 3 bases from V and 4 bases from J; junction bases left unmatched: 22. CDR1 and CDR2 (germline): WSHSY, SAAADI. The CDR3 spans 20 residues. Each CDR3 protein is one row after TCRdb ran MiXCR on the reads. The sample includes hundreds of thousands of distinct CDR3 sequences, about a third seen only once; the top ten take more than 13%. There are a few counts of this clonotype. Its antigen is not identified. Source: cultured CD8+ T cells from PBMCs, taken from culture after CMV antigen stimulation. The clonotype comes from a human donor in good health (CMV status not recorded). Some clones in this sample may be carry-over from other donors' samples. The chain uses TRBV10-2 and TRBJ1-2, with 8 bases fitting TRBD1. The CDR3 region is CASSDRTPRDRKVIPYGYTF. The DNA of the CDR3 is TGCGCCAGCAGTGACCGCACCCCCCGGGACAGGAAAGTAATACCCTATGGCTACACCTTC.